The T cell receptor beta chain under discussion was sequenced for a study of shared clonotypes between healthy human individuals. Study-wide findings and caveats: Generally, naive subsets came out with larger estimated richness than memory subsets. All-four-donor shared clonotypes had higher generation probabilities than non-shared clonotypes did.

For this clone: The antigen remains unidentified.

The assay was run at deep level. In the original analysis: With immunoSEQ giving junction-only sequences and no quality scores, filtering differed. Assay: immunoSEQ multiplex PCR; the TCRdb copy retains only in-frame clones and omits some. From that table come the V and J calls and clone size; the DNA was used to work out D and trimming. The sample has some 700,000 clones, less than 95% seen once. The CDR3 has 14 residues. Trimming took 5 bases from V and 8 from J, leaving 18 bases between them. The germline gives CDR1 SQVTM, CDR2 ANQGSEA. The source is a man between 18 and 29 years old in good health. Some clones in this sample may be carry-over from other donors' samples. V gene TRBV29-1 combines with J gene TRBJ2-2; D may correspond to TRBD1 or TRBD2 (5 bases each). Sequenced: memory CD8+ T cells from PBMCs. The subset was: CD45RO+ cells pooled with CCR7-negative TemRA cells. CDR3 nucleotide sequence: TGCAGCGTTAAGGGGTTCGGAGGAACGGGGGAGCTGTTTTTT. Translated, it gives CSVKGFGGTGELFF.